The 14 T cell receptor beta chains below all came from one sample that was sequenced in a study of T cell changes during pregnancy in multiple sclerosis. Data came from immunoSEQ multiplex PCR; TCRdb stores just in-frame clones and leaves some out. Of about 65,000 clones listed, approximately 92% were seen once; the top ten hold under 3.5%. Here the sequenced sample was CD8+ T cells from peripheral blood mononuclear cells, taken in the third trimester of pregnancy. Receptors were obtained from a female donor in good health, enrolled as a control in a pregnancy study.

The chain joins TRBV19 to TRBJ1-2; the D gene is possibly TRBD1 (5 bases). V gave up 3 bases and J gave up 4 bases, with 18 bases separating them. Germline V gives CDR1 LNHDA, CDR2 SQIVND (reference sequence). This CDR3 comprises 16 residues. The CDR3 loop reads CASSMTSAGIRYGYTF. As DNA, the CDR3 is TGTGCCAGTAGTATGACCTCAGCAGGGATTCGCTATGGCTACACCTTC.

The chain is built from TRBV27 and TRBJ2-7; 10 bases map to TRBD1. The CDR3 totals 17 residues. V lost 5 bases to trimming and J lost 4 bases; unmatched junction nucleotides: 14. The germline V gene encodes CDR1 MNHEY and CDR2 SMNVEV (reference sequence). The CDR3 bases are TGTGCCAGCAGTGCATTCCGGGACAGGGGTGAGGGGTACGAGCAGTACTTC. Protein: CASSAFRDRGEGYEQYF.

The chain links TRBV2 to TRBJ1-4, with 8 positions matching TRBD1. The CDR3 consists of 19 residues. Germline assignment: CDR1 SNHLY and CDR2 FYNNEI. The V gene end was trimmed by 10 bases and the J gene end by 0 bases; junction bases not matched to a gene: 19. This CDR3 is CAITLTGATETATNEKLFF. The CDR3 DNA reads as TGTGCCATCACATTGACAGGGGCGACGGAAACAGCAACTAATGAAAAACTGTTTTTT.

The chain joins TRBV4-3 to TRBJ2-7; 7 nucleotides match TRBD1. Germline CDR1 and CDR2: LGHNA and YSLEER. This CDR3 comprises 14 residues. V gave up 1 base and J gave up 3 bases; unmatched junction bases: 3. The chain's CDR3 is CASSQGQGIYEQYF. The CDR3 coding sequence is TGCGCCAGCAGCCAAGGACAGGGAATCTACGAGCAGTACTTC.

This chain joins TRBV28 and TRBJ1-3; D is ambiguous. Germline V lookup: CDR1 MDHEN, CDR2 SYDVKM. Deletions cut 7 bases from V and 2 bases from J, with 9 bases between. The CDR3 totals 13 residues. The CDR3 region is CASNPGPGNTIYF. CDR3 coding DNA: TGTGCCAGCAATCCAGGCCCTGGAAACACCATATATTTT.

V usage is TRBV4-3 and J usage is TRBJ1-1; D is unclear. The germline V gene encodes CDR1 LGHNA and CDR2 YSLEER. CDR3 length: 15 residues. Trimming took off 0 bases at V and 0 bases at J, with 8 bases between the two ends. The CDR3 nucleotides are TGCGCCAGCAGCCAAGATGAGAATATGAACACTGAAGCTTTCTTT. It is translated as CASSQDENMNTEAFF.

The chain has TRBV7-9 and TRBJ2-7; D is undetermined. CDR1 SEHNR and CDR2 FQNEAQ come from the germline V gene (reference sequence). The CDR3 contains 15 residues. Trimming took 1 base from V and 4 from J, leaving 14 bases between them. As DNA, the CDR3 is TGTGCCAGCAGCTTAGTGGCCGAAATTTCTTACGAGCAGTACTTC. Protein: CASSLVAEISYEQYF.

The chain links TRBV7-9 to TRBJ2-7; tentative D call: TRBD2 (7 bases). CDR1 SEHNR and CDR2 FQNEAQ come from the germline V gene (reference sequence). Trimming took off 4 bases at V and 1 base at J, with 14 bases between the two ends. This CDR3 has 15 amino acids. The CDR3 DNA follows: TGTGCCAGCAGCTCCCGGGGGGCTCGGTCCTACGAGCAGTACTTC. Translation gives CASSSRGARSYEQYF.

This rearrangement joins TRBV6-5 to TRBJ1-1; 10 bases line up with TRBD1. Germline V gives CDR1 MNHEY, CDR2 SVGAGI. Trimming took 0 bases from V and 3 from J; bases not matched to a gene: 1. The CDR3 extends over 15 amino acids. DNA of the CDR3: TGTGCCAGCAGTTACTCGACAGGGGGCGACACTGAAGCTTTCTTT. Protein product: CASSYSTGGDTEAFF.

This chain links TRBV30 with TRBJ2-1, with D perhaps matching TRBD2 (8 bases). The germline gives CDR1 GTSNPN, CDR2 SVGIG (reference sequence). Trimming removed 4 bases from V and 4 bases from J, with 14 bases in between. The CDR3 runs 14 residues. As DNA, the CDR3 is TGTGCCTGGAACGGGGGGGGACAGTACAATGAGCAGTTCTTC. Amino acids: CAWNGGGQYNEQFF.

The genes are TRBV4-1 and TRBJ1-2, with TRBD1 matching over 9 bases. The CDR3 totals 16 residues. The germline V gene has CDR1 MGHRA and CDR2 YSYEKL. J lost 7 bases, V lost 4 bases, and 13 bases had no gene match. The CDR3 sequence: CASSPESGQGYAGYTF. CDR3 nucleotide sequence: TGCGCCAGCAGCCCCGAATCAGGACAGGGGTACGCTGGCTACACCTTC.

This CDR3 is CASSAGSLYEQYF. The CDR3 region has the DNA TGTGCCAGCAGTGCCGGGAGCCTCTACGAGCAGTACTTC. The chain employs TRBV6-5 and TRBJ2-7; tentative D call: TRBD2 (6 bases). The CDR3 is 13 amino acids. Trimming took off 5 bases at V and 3 bases at J, with 11 bases between the two ends. Germline V gives CDR1 MNHEY, CDR2 SVGAGI.

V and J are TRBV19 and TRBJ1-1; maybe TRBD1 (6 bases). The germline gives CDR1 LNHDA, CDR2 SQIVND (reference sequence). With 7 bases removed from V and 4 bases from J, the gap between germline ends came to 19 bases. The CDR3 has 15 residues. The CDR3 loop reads CASITREGGLTEAFF. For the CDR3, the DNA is TGTGCCAGTATCACCCGGGAGGGGGGGCTCACTGAAGCTTTCTTT.

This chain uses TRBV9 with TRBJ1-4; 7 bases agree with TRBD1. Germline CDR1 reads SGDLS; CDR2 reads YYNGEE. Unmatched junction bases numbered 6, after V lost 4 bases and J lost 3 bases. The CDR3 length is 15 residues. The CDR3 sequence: CASSFLGQPNEKLFF. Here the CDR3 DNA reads TGTGCCAGCAGCTTTCTGGGACAGCCTAATGAAAAACTGTTTTTT.